This entry lists 15 T cell receptor beta chains sequenced from one sample in a study of regulatory T cells in long-lasting Graves disease. The time point denotes: newly diagnosed GD, antithyroid drugs for less than 3 months. Preparation of the TCR library used RNA extracted from PBMCs. Construction of the TCR beta libraries employed iRepertoire HTBI primers in conjunction with Arm-PCR of CDR3 regions. TCRdb ran MiXCR on the multiplex PCR reads and lists one entry per CDR3 protein. The sample has a few hundred thousand distinct CDR3 sequences; over 15% are singletons. This sample was also put to use in a study of T cells in Graves' hyperthyroidism and ophthalmopathy.

This specimen was peripheral blood mononuclear cells (PBMCs), taken at new diagnosis, from a patient treated with antithyroid drugs. The origin of the receptors is a man between 40 and 49 years old with Graves disease.

This clonotype was seen at least ten times. The chain carries TRBV2 and TRBJ1-6; the D is unclear. CDR1 is SNHLY, CDR2 FYNNEI, per germline. The CDR3 consists of 16 residues. The ends were cut back, 1 base at V and 0 bases at J, with 7 bases in the middle. The CDR3, as DNA: TGTGCCAGCAGTGAAGAGAGCGGCTCCTATAATTCACCCCTCCACTTT. Its translation: CASSEESGSYNSPLHF.

V and J are TRBV7-3 and TRBJ2-2, with D perhaps being TRBD1 or TRBD2 (5 bases each). The CDR3 is made up of 17 amino acids. Germline CDR1 and CDR2: SGHTA and FQGTGA. Trimming left V 5 bases short and J 0 bases short, with 16 bases between. The CDR3 DNA is TGTGCCAGCAGCAGTGCCGGGGCAGCCGCGAACACCGGGGAGCTGTTTTTT. Its protein product is CASSSAGAAANTGELFF.

This clonotype appeared many times. The chain links TRBV30 to TRBJ1-5, with 7 positions matching TRBD1. With V trimmed by 1 base and J by 3 bases, 3 bases remained unmatched. The CDR3 loop spans 14 amino acids. Germline V gene lookup returns CDR1 GTSNPN and CDR2 SVGIG (reference sequence). Written as DNA, the CDR3 is TGTGCCTGGAGTGCGGGACAGACCAATCAGCCCCAGCATTTT. As protein: CAWSAGQTNQPQHF.

This sequence joins TRBV20-1 and TRBJ2-1, with 10 positions matching TRBD2. CDR1 is DFQATT and CDR2 is SNEGSKA in the germline V gene (reference sequence). Trimming took 0 bases from V and 0 from J; bases not matched to a gene: 11. The CDR3 is made up of 19 amino acids. CDR3 sequence: CSARDRLAGRPSSYNEQFF. In DNA form, the CDR3 reads TGCAGTGCTAGAGATAGACTAGCGGGCCGACCAAGCTCCTACAATGAGCAGTTCTTC.

As regards this clonotype: A far more abundant clone sits one base away, making this likely a read error. The chain recombines TRBV28 with TRBJ2-3, with TRBD2 matching 11 bases. Germline V gene data show CDR1 as MDHEN and CDR2 as SYDVKM. The CDR3 loop spans 16 amino acids. The DNA for the CDR3 is TGTGCCACCAGTGCCCCTAGCGGGGGGCGGACAGATACGCAGTATTTT. Protein product: CATSAPSGGRTDTQYF. The whole variable domain, remainder taken from reference TRBV28 and TRBJ2-3, is DVKVTQSSRYLVKRTGEKVFLECVQDMDHENMFWYRQDPGLGLRLIYFSYDVKMKEKGDIPEGYSVSREKKERFSLILESASTNQTSMYLCATSAPSGGRTDTQYFGPGTRLTVL.

This clonotype was detected ten times or more. J is TRBJ2-3 and V is TRBV2, with D uncertain. The V end lost 7 bases, the J end lost 7 bases, and 12 bases lay between the germline ends. The germline V gene has CDR1 SNHLY and CDR2 FYNNEI. The CDR3 is 12 residues long. The CDR3 loop is CASTLYSNTQYF. CDR3 nucleotide sequence: TGTGCCAGCACCCTCTACTCCAATACGCAGTATTTT.

This clonotype was observed a few times. This rearrangement joins TRBV6-1 to TRBJ2-7, with 10 nucleotides matching TRBD2. CDR1 is MNHNS, CDR2 SASEGT, per germline. Trimming removed 6 bases from V and 1 base from J; junction bases left unmatched: 9. The CDR3 length is 16 residues. Written as DNA, the CDR3 is TGTGCCAGCAGCCGACTAGCGGGTCCGCTATCCTACGAGCAGTACTTC. This encodes CASSRLAGPLSYEQYF.

Many counts were recorded for this clonotype. The V gene is TRBV12-5, the J gene TRBJ1-5, with a weak D call TRBD1 (6 bases). This CDR3 contains 13 residues. The germline gives CDR1 LGHNT, CDR2 FRNRAP. Trimming left V 1 base short and J 9 bases short, with 10 bases between. The CDR3 coding sequence is TGTGCTAGTGGTTTGGAACAGGGTTCGCCCCAGCATTTT. Protein: CASGLEQGSPQHF.

This clonotype was found many times. This CDR3 reads CASSSIRDSYNEQFF. The CDR3, as DNA: TGTGCCAGCAGCTCAATCAGGGATTCCTACAATGAGCAGTTCTTC. The rearrangement joins TRBV7-9 to TRBJ2-1; TRBD1 is a possible D gene (5 bases). The CDR3 consists of 15 residues. From germline, CDR1 is SEHNR and CDR2 FQNEAQ (reference sequence). Deletions cut 4 bases from V and 1 base from J, with 11 bases between.

The rearrangement uses TRBV19 and TRBJ1-5; no definite D call. Trimming removed 5 bases from V and 5 bases from J, with 7 bases in between. Looked up from germline, CDR1 is LNHDA and CDR2 is SQIVND (reference sequence). The CDR3 has 12 amino acids. In DNA, the CDR3 is TGTGCCAGTAGTTTTATGGATCAGCCCCAGCATTTT. This gives the protein CASSFMDQPQHF.

This clonotype has a single count. A far larger clone is off by one base, so a read error is likely. As the CDR3 is not closed by the conserved phenylalanine or tryptophan, this likely results from a read error. The chain uses TRBV6-5 and TRBJ1-1, with D possibly being TRBD1 (5 bases). The CDR3 is 11 amino acids. Trimming shortened V by 2 bases and J by 10 bases, and 8 bases separated the two germline ends. Germline assignment: CDR1 MNHEY and CDR2 SVGAGI. DNA for the CDR3: TGTGCCAGCAGTTACGCTGGGGGAGCTTTCTCT. Amino acid sequence: CASSYAGGAFS.

Many counts were recorded for this clonotype. The gene calls are TRBV27 and TRBJ2-1, with 10 bases matching TRBD2. Germline CDR1 reads MNHEY; CDR2 reads SMNVEV (reference sequence). The CDR3 spans 15 residues. The ends lost 4 bases at V and 5 bases at J; junction bases unmatched: 5. CDR3 DNA: TGTGCCAGCAGTTCTATAGCGGGGGGTAACAATGAGCAGTTCTTC. Its translation is CASSSIAGGNNEQFF.

There are a few counts of this clonotype. The CDR3 here is CASSLAEWSVKLFF. The CDR3, as DNA: TGTGCCAGCAGCTTAGCGGAATGGAGCGTAAAACTGTTTTTT. The chain links TRBV7-6 to TRBJ1-4; no clear D gene. The V end was cut by 0 bases, the J end by 10 bases, with 12 bases between. Germline CDR1 reads SGHVS; CDR2 reads FNYEAQ. This CDR3 has 14 amino acids.

This chain connects TRBV3-1 to TRBJ1-6; D ambiguous. The CDR3 runs to 17 residues. Germline V gene lookup returns CDR1 LGHDT and CDR2 YNNKEL (reference sequence). Between the trimmed V and J ends, which lost 3 bases and 2 bases, there was a span of 14 bases. CDR3 protein: CASSHPEALAYNSPLHF. CDR3 nucleotide sequence: TGTGCCAGCAGCCATCCGGAGGCGTTAGCCTATAATTCACCCCTCCACTTT.

This clonotype occurred many times. The CDR3 nucleotides read TGTGCCACCAGCGATCCGGGACAGGGAGATGAAAAACTGTTTTTT. It codes for CATSDPGQGDEKLFF. The chain carries TRBV24-1 and TRBJ1-4; TRBD1 matches at 9 bases. The CDR3 extends over 15 amino acids. CDR1 and CDR2 from the germline V gene are KGHDR and SFDVKD. The ends lost 7 bases at V and 6 bases at J; junction bases unmatched: 8.